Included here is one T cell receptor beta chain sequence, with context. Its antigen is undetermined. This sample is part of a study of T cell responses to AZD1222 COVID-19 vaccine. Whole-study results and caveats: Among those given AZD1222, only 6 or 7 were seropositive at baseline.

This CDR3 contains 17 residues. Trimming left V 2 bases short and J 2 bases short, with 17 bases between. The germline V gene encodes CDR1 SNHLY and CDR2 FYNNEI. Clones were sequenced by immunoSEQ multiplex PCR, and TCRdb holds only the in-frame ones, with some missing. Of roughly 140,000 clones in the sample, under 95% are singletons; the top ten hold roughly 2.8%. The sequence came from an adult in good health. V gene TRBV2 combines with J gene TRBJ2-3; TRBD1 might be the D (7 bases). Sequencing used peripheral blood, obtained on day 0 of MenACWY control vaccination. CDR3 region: CASSESPGDSTTDTQYF. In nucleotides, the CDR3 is TGTGCCAGCAGTGAATCGCCGGGGGACAGCACCACAGATACGCAGTATTTT.